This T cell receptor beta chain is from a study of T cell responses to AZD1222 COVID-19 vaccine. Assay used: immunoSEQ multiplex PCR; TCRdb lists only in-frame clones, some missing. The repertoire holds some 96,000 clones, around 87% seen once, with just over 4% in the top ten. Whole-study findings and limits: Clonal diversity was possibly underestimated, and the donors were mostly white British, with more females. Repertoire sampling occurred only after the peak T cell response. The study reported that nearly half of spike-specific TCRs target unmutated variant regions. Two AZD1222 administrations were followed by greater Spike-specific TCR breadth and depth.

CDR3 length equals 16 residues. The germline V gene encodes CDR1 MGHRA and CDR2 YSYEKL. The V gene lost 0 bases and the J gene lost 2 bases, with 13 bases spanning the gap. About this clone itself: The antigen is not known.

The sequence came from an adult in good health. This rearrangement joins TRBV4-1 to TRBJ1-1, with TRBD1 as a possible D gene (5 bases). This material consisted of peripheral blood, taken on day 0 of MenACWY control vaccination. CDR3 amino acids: CASSQDAPGTNTEAFF. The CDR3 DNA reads TGCGCCAGCAGCCAAGACGCGCCAGGGACTAACACTGAAGCTTTCTTT.